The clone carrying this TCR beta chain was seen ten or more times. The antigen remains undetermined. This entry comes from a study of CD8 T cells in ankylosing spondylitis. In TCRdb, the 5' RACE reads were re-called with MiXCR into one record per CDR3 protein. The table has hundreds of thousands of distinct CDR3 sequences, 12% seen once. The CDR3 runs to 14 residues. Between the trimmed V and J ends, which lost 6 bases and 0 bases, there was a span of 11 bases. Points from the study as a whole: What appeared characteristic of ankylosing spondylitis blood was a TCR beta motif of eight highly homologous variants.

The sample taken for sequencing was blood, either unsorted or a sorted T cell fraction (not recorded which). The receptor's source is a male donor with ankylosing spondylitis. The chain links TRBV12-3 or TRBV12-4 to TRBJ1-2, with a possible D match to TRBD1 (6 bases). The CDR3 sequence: CASSDRTPNYGYTF. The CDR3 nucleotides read TGTGCCAGCAGCGACAGGACCCCTAACTATGGCTACACCTTC.